One and the same sample provided the 29 T cell receptor beta chains below, sequenced in a study of T cells in Graves' hyperthyroidism and ophthalmopathy. Amplification of TCR beta CDR3 regions was performed using RNA transcripts as template. Researchers ran a first-round RT-PCR on the TCR CDR3 using the HTBI primer set. TCRdb reprocessed the multiplex PCR reads via MiXCR and lists one record per CDR3 protein. The sample has under 350,000 distinct CDR3 sequences; 21% are singletons. Sequencing was done on a sample of blood. The receptors originated from a woman aged 45 to 65 with Graves' hyperthyroidism.

V is TRBV28 and J is TRBJ1-5, with TRBD1 identical over 9 bases. The junction had 10 bases not matched to a gene; V was cut back by 6 bases and J by 4 bases. CDR3 length: 16 amino acids. Germline V gene data show CDR1 as MDHEN and CDR2 as SYDVKM. DNA for the CDR3: TGTGCCAGCAGCAGCGCCGGGACAGGGTTGAATCAGCCCCAGCATTTT. Protein: CASSSAGTGLNQPQHF.

At least ten counts were recorded for this clonotype. The chain recombines TRBV9 with TRBJ2-2; 7 positions agree with TRBD1. V lost 4 bases to trimming and J lost 6 bases; unmatched junction nucleotides: 9. Germline CDR1 and CDR2: SGDLS and YYNGEE. The length of the CDR3 is 15 residues. The CDR3 loop reads CASSPRQGSSGELFF. The DNA of the CDR3 is TGTGCCAGCAGCCCCCGACAGGGCTCGTCCGGGGAGCTGTTTTTT.

There are many counts of this clonotype. This chain joins TRBV30 and TRBJ2-3; 8 positions agree with TRBD2. The CDR3 spans 16 residues. CDR1 is GTSNPN and CDR2 is SVGIG in the germline V gene (reference sequence). V was clipped by 3 bases and J by 0 bases; unmatched bases: 8. The DNA of the CDR3 is TGTGCCTGGAGCGCCGGGGGGGGGTCGAGCACAGATACGCAGTATTTT. Its protein product is CAWSAGGGSSTDTQYF.

This clonotype was counted at least ten times. The chain has TRBV5-1 and TRBJ2-3; a weak D match, TRBD1 (5 bases). Trimming pared 0 bases from V and 0 bases from J, leaving 11 bases between. The CDR3 totals 16 residues. CDR1 SGHRS and CDR2 YFSETQ come from the germline V gene. The CDR3 DNA is TGCGCCAGCAGCTTGGGTGGACACACTAGCACAGATACGCAGTATTTT. Protein sequence: CASSLGGHTSTDTQYF.

In this sample, this clonotype turned up many times. The rearrangement uses TRBV7-3 and TRBJ2-3, with 7 bases aligning to TRBD1. V shed 1 base, J shed 3 bases, and the junction held 7 bases outside the gene matches. The CDR3 runs to 16 residues. Germline CDR1 and CDR2: SGHTA and FQGTGA. The CDR3 DNA reads TGTGCCAGCAGCTTAAGTAGAGGGACAGCGACAGATACGCAGTATTTT. Translating gives CASSLSRGTATDTQYF.

Many counts were recorded for this clonotype. This chain joins TRBV6-2 or TRBV6-3 and TRBJ2-7, with TRBD2 as a possible D gene (5 bases). This CDR3 has 14 residues. V was clipped by 2 bases and J by 3 bases, with 11 bases between them. The germline gives CDR1 MNHEY, CDR2 SVGEGT. The CDR3 nucleotides read TGTGCCAGCAGTTACCTCGGCGGACTCTACGAGCAGTACTTC. Residues: CASSYLGGLYEQYF.

In its sample, this clonotype was seen many times. The chain joins TRBV12-3 or TRBV12-4 to TRBJ2-3; TRBD1 agrees at 8 bases. CDR3 length: 17 residues. The ends lost 3 bases at V and 0 bases at J; junction bases unmatched: 8. DNA for the CDR3: TGTGCCAGCAGTTTTAGAAACAGGGGGAAAAGCACAGATACGCAGTATTTT. Residues: CASSFRNRGKSTDTQYF.

In its sample, this clonotype was seen a few times. CDR3 sequence reads: CASRNDANEQFF. The CDR3 DNA reads TGTGCCAGCAGGAACGACGCAAATGAGCAGTTCTTC. The rearrangement joins TRBV2 to TRBJ2-1; no clear D. Trimming removed 6 bases at V and 7 bases at J, with 10 bases between. The length of the CDR3 is 12 residues. Germline V CDR1 and CDR2: SNHLY, FYNNEI.

The J gene is TRBJ2-7, the V gene TRBV12-3 or TRBV12-4, with 13 bases matching TRBD2. This CDR3 is built from 15 residues. The V gene end was trimmed by 7 bases and the J gene end by 4 bases; junction bases not matched to a gene: 7. CDR3 bases: TGTGCCAGCACTACTAGCGGGAGGGGGAGGTACGAGCAGTACTTC. Protein product: CASTTSGRGRYEQYF.

This clonotype was observed at least ten times. The chain employs TRBV3-1 and TRBJ2-5; 12 nucleotides align to TRBD2. CDR3 length equals 16 residues. CDR1 is LGHDT and CDR2 is YNNKEL in the germline V gene (reference sequence). The ends lost 2 bases at V and 2 bases at J; junction bases unmatched: 3. The CDR3 loop is CASSQLLAGGQETQYF. CDR3 sequence (DNA): TGTGCCAGCAGCCAATTACTAGCGGGGGGACAAGAGACCCAGTACTTC.

This clonotype was counted many times. In nucleotides, the CDR3 is TGTGCTAGTGGTCTAACTAGCGGGGGGGTTATTGAGCAGTTCTTC. This sequence encodes CASGLTSGGVIEQFF. The chain employs TRBV12-5 and TRBJ2-1; TRBD2 matches 13 bases. J lost 9 bases, V lost 5 bases, and 7 bases had no gene match. The CDR3 contains 15 residues. Germline CDR1 LGHNT, CDR2 FRNRAP.

On this clonotype: A read error may explain this, as a much larger clone is one base away. The chain joins TRBV6-2 or TRBV6-3 to TRBJ2-2; the D gene is possibly TRBD1 (8 bases). Germline CDR1 MNHEY, CDR2 SVGEGT. V was clipped by 7 bases and J by 7 bases, with 25 bases between them. The CDR3 extends over 17 amino acids. This chain's CDR3 is CASIFGRAGGLGGELFF. The CDR3 region has the DNA TGTGCCAGCATATTTGGGAGGGCAGGGGGCCTTGGCGGGGAGCTGTTTTTT.

The chain employs TRBV3-1 and TRBJ1-2; D is undetermined. The CDR3 runs to 13 residues. Germline CDR1 LGHDT, CDR2 YNNKEL (reference sequence). The V end was cut by 7 bases, the J end by 2 bases, with 11 bases between. The CDR3 bases are TGTGCCAGCACCAGTCCCGGGAACTATGGCTACACCTTC. As protein: CASTSPGNYGYTF.

This clonotype showed up just a few times. The chain recombines TRBV7-2 with TRBJ2-1; a possible D gene is TRBD2 (5 bases). CDR3 length equals 16 residues. V was clipped by 2 bases and J by 0 bases, with 11 bases between them. Germline values: CDR1 SGHTA, CDR2 FQGNSA. Written as DNA, the CDR3 is TGTGCCAGCAGCTTAAGCGGCCGGAGCTCCTACAATGAGCAGTTCTTC. As protein: CASSLSGRSSYNEQFF.

The chain has TRBV2 and TRBJ2-2, with D perhaps TRBD1 (5 bases). The V end lost 5 bases, the J end lost 1 base, and 17 bases lay between the germline ends. Germline assignment: CDR1 SNHLY and CDR2 FYNNEI. CDR3 size: 17 residues. The CDR3 coding sequence is TGTGCCAGCAGTCCATCCCAGGGTACTCTGAACACCGGGGAGCTGTTTTTT. It translates to CASSPSQGTLNTGELFF.

The sample holds many counts of this clonotype. This sequence joins TRBV20-1 and TRBJ2-7; 8 bases line up with TRBD2. Germline CDR1 reads DFQATT; CDR2 reads SNEGSKA (reference sequence). V shed 6 bases, J shed 2 bases, and the junction held 15 bases outside the gene matches. The CDR3 spans 16 residues. The CDR3 protein is CSAAAAGGTRPYEQYF. The CDR3 nucleotides read TGCAGTGCCGCCGCGGCGGGAGGTACACGTCCCTACGAGCAGTACTTC.

This clonotype was counted many times. As DNA, the CDR3 is TGTGCCAGCGGGGACAGGGTCCACGAGCAGTACTTC. Amino acid sequence: CASGDRVHEQYF. The gene calls are TRBV28 and TRBJ2-7; TRBD1 matches 9 bases. Germline-derived CDR1 and CDR2 are MDHEN and SYDVKM. V gave up 8 bases and J gave up 5 bases; unmatched junction bases: 4. The length of the CDR3 is 12 residues.

CDR3 region: CASSRHGEDGEKLFF. The CDR3 bases are TGCGCCAGCAGCAGGCACGGAGAGGATGGTGAAAAACTGTTTTTT. V and J are TRBV5-1 and TRBJ1-4; D remains unclear. The CDR3 runs to 15 residues. Trimming left V 4 bases short and J 7 bases short, with 17 bases between. Germline V gives CDR1 SGHRS, CDR2 YFSETQ. Using reference TRBV5-1 and TRBJ1-4 for the parts outside the CDR3, the full variable domain is KAGVTQTPRYLIKTRGQQVTLSCSPISGHRSVSWYQQTPGQGLQFLFEYFSETQRNKGNFPGRFSGRQFSNSRSEMNVSTLELGDSALYLCASSRHGEDGEKLFFGSGTQLSVL.

This clonotype came up a few times. The chain carries TRBV6-1 and TRBJ1-1; D gene ambiguous. Germline V gene lookup returns CDR1 MNHNS and CDR2 SASEGT. Trimming took 9 bases from V and 5 from J, leaving 7 bases between them. The CDR3 consists of 10 residues. In DNA, the CDR3 is TGTGCCAGTCGATGGACTGAAGCTTTCTTT. Translated: CASRWTEAFF.

This clonotype occurred a few times. J is TRBJ2-2 and V is TRBV7-3; D remains ambiguous. The germline V and J ends were trimmed by 3 bases and 1 base, with 6 bases remaining between them. This CDR3 spans 14 amino acids. The germline V gene encodes CDR1 SGHTA and CDR2 FQGTGA. In DNA, the CDR3 is TGTGCCAGCAGCTTTTACGGGAACACCGGGGAGCTGTTTTTT. Translated, it gives CASSFYGNTGELFF.

This clonotype appeared many times. The rearrangement links TRBV14 to TRBJ2-1, with D unresolved. Germline CDR1 is SGHDN and CDR2 is FVKESK. The CDR3 totals 14 residues. Between the trimmed V and J ends, which lost 3 bases and 3 bases, there was a span of 9 bases. The CDR3 DNA sequence: TGTGCCAGCAGCCAGGAAATAAACTACAATGAGCAGTTCTTC. This translates into CASSQEINYNEQFF. The full variable domain, with the rest looked up from reference TRBV14 and TRBJ2-1, is EAGVTQFPSHSVIEKGQTVTLRCDPISGHDNLYWYRRVMGKEIKFLLHFVKESKQDESGMPNNRFLAERTGGTYSTLKVQPAELEDSGVYFCASSQEINYNEQFFGPGTRLTVL.

As regards this clonotype: This sequence may be a read error, since a much larger clone differs from it by one base. The chain couples TRBV5-1 to TRBJ2-7; 9 nucleotides line up with TRBD1. J lost 5 bases, V lost 4 bases, and 7 bases had no gene match. The V gene's germline CDR1 is SGHRS and CDR2 YFSETQ. The CDR3 is 14 amino acids. The CDR3 loop is CASSRWDRVDEQYF. CDR3 nucleotides: TGCGCCAGCAGCCGATGGGACAGGGTGGACGAGCAGTACTTC. Together with reference TRBV5-1 and TRBJ2-7, the CDR3 gives the full variable domain: KAGVTQTPRYLIKTRGQQVTLSCSPISGHRSVSWYQQTPGQGLQFLFEYFSETQRNKGNFPGRFSGRQFSNSRSEMNVSTLELGDSALYLCASSRWDRVDEQYFGPGTRLTVT.

This clonotype has at least ten counts. The rearrangement uses TRBV28 and TRBJ2-1; 9 bases match TRBD1. The V gene end was trimmed by 1 base and the J gene end by 5 bases; junction bases not matched to a gene: 9. This CDR3 contains 17 residues. Looked up from germline, CDR1 is MDHEN and CDR2 is SYDVKM. The CDR3: CASSLFPTGGGNNEQFF. For the CDR3, the DNA is TGTGCCAGCAGTTTATTTCCGACAGGGGGTGGTAACAATGAGCAGTTCTTC.

Only one count was recorded for this clonotype. V gene TRBV2 combines with J gene TRBJ2-2; 9 bases match TRBD1. The CDR3 sequence is 15 residues long. In germline, CDR1 is SNHLY, CDR2 FYNNEI. V gave up 8 bases and J gave up 2 bases; unmatched junction bases: 6. The CDR3 is CASLRTGENTGELFF. CDR3 bases: TGTGCCAGCCTACGGACAGGGGAAAACACCGGGGAGCTGTTTTTT. The whole variable domain, filled in from reference TRBV2 and TRBJ2-2, reads EPEVTQTPSHQVTQMGQEVILRCVPISNHLYFYWYRQILGQKVEFLVSFYNNEISEKSEIFDDQFSVERPDGSNFTLKIRSTKLEDSAMYFCASLRTGENTGELFFGEGSRLTVL.

J is TRBJ2-7 and V is TRBV24-1; possible D gene TRBD1, 6 bases. The CDR3 consists of 13 residues. The germline gives CDR1 KGHDR, CDR2 SFDVKD. The V end was cut by 5 bases, the J end by 3 bases, with 10 bases between. CDR3 residues: CATSGEGGYEQYF. CDR3 nucleotides: TGTGCCACCAGTGGAGAAGGGGGCTACGAGCAGTACTTC.

The V and J genes are TRBV5-1 and TRBJ1-1, with D unresolved. Trimming removed 1 base from V and 2 bases from J, with 9 bases in between. This CDR3 contains 14 residues. CDR1 SGHRS and CDR2 YFSETQ come from the germline V gene. The CDR3 protein is CASSLLQQNTEAFF. In DNA form, the CDR3 reads TGCGCCAGCAGCTTGCTTCAACAAAACACTGAAGCTTTCTTT.

This clonotype came up a few times. The gene calls are TRBV4-1 and TRBJ2-5, with 9 bases identical to TRBD1. The germline V gene encodes CDR1 MGHRA and CDR2 YSYEKL. V was clipped by 0 bases and J by 5 bases; unmatched bases: 4. The CDR3 length is 15 residues. Here the CDR3 DNA reads TGCGCCAGCAGCCAAGAGGGACAGGGTGGGGAGACCCAGTACTTC. Translating it yields CASSQEGQGGETQYF.

This clonotype was seen repeatedly, ten times or more. The CDR3 is CASSEVASGRYEQYF. The CDR3 DNA sequence: TGCGCCAGCAGTGAGGTGGCTAGCGGGAGGTACGAGCAGTACTTC. The chain uses TRBV10-2 and TRBJ2-7; 11 nucleotides match TRBD2. CDR1 and CDR2 (germline): WSHSY, SAAADI. J gave up 4 bases and V 2 bases, and 4 bases lay outside the gene matches. CDR3 length: 15 residues.

In this sample, this clonotype turned up many times. The rearrangement joins TRBV2 to TRBJ2-7; 8 bases map to TRBD2. Germline CDR1 SNHLY, CDR2 FYNNEI. V gave up 9 bases and J gave up 5 bases; unmatched junction bases: 6. The CDR3 is made up of 12 amino acids. CDR3 amino acids: CARGSGNDEQYF. The CDR3 DNA reads TGTGCCAGAGGTAGCGGGAACGACGAGCAGTACTTC.